This T cell receptor beta chain was retrieved from a study of T-cell memory formation after mild COVID-19. A 5'RACE reaction primed in the constant segment made cDNA libraries of TCR alpha and TCR beta, and these carried sample barcodes and UMIs. TCRdb recomputed calls from the 5' RACE reads with MiXCR, one row per CDR3 protein. The sample contains under 550,000 distinct CDR3 sequences, 18% of which appear only once. The V and J ends lost 4 bases and 3 bases, in that order; junction bases with no gene match: 11. Germline CDR1 is SGDLS and CDR2 is YYNGEE. The CDR3 length is 17 residues. General study findings and limits: Researchers report contracting CD4+ clones mostly in CM and EM, with CD8+ clones in EMRA.

Note on this clonotype: Its target is not known.

Sequenced: PBMCs or a T cell subset sorted from them (not recorded which). The rearrangement uses TRBV9 and TRBJ2-5; 11 bases match TRBD2. The sequence was obtained from a man between 18 and 35 years old who had mild COVID-19 (a few samples of this study predate the infection). Cell type and time point are not known. CDR3 DNA sequence: TGTGCCAGCAGCCTCCCGCCGACTAGCGGGGAAGAAGAGACCCAGTACTTC. Amino acid sequence: CASSLPPTSGEEETQYF. The variable domain in full, completed from reference TRBV9 and TRBJ2-5, reads DSGVTQTPKHLITATGQRVTLRCSPRSGDLSVYWYQQSLDQGLQFLIQYYNGEERAKGNILERFSAQQFPDLHSELNLSSLELGDSALYFCASSLPPTSGEEETQYFGPGTRLLVL.